This T cell receptor beta chain was observed in a study of cytomegalovirus exposure and HLA in healthy donors. Overall study results and limits: Analyzed later, most CMV-associated TCR beta chains appeared HLA-restricted.

There are a few counts of this clone. The antigen is undetermined. Germline trimming cut 5 bases from V and 6 bases from J; bases unmatched to any gene: 4. The CDR3 loop spans 14 amino acids. Germline values: CDR1 MNHEY, CDR2 SVGAGI. 60 Vbeta and 13 Jbeta primers were used in PCR. Some clones are missing from TCRdb's copy, which holds only in-frame ones; the method was immunoSEQ multiplex PCR. Of roughly 98,000 clones detected, around 77% appear once; the ten largest clones hold around 3.4%. The V and J genes are TRBV6-5 and TRBJ1-6; 7 bases are a match to TRBD1. This TCR was recovered from a man aged 40-55 years in good health and CMV-seronegative. Sequencing was performed on PBMCs. The CDR3 loop is CASSDRAFNSPLHF. The CDR3 DNA sequence: TGTGCCAGCAGTGACAGGGCTTTTAATTCACCCCTCCACTTT.